A single sample is the source of the 32 T cell receptor beta chains below, sequenced in a study of T cells in Graves' hyperthyroidism and ophthalmopathy. TCR beta CDR3 regions were amplified from RNA transcripts. The TCR CDR3 first-round RT-PCR relied on the HTBI primer set. Via MiXCR, TCRdb re-called the multiplex PCR reads, giving one row per CDR3 protein. Here the sample spans some 690,000 distinct CDR3 sequences, around 15% being singletons. The sample was blood. These receptors all come from a man aged 50-60 years with Graves' hyperthyroidism.

This clonotype has just a few counts. This sequence joins TRBV29-1 and TRBJ2-1; the match to TRBD2 covers 10 bases. The CDR3 has 14 residues. Losses at the gene ends were 6 bases for V and 7 bases for J; bases not matched to a gene: 9. Germline V CDR1 and CDR2: SQVTM, ANQGSEA. The CDR3 DNA reads as TGCAGCGTGGCGCTAGCGGGAGTTTGGAATGAGCAGTTCTTC. Protein sequence: CSVALAGVWNEQFF.

This clonotype has a count of ten or more. This chain uses TRBV7-3 with TRBJ2-1, with 9 bases aligning to TRBD2. The V segment lost 2 bases and the J segment 6 bases; nucleotides outside the gene matches: 2. The CDR3 length is 14 residues. The germline V gene has CDR1 SGHTA and CDR2 FQGTGA. Written as DNA, the CDR3 is TGTGCCAGCAGCTTACTAGCGGGAACCAATGAGCAGTTCTTC. This sequence encodes CASSLLAGTNEQFF.

The table lists this clonotype with many counts. The chain recombines TRBV20-1 with TRBJ2-7; 7 nucleotides align to TRBD1. The germline CDR1 and CDR2 sequences are DFQATT and SNEGSKA (reference sequence). Trimming at V came to 5 bases and at J to 8 bases, leaving 6 bases not matched to a gene. The CDR3 length is 11 residues. The CDR3 reads CSAPLQGKQYF. CDR3 sequence (DNA): TGCAGTGCTCCCCTACAGGGGAAGCAGTACTTC.

This clonotype was counted many times. V usage is TRBV5-1 and J usage is TRBJ2-3; D unresolved. The CDR3 covers 14 residues. CDR1 SGHRS and CDR2 YFSETQ come from the germline V gene. V was trimmed by 5 bases and J by 0 bases, leaving 10 bases between them. The CDR3 spells CASRERASTDTQYF. In DNA form, the CDR3 reads TGCGCCAGCAGGGAACGGGCTAGCACAGATACGCAGTATTTT.

This clonotype was detected ten times or more. This chain joins TRBV7-9 and TRBJ2-1; D perhaps matches TRBD2 (6 bases). There are 16 residues in the CDR3. Germline V gives CDR1 SEHNR, CDR2 FQNEAQ (reference sequence). The V and J ends lost 0 bases and 7 bases respectively, with 16 bases between them. The CDR3 coding sequence is TGTGCCAGCAGCTTAGCGTACGGGGGAGCTGTTAATGAGCAGTTCTTC. Amino acid sequence: CASSLAYGGAVNEQFF.

The chain combines TRBV5-1 with TRBJ1-6, with D perhaps matching TRBD1 (6 bases). This CDR3 is 17 amino acids long. Trimming left V 4 bases short and J 0 bases short, with 14 bases between. CDR1 and CDR2 from the germline V gene are SGHRS and YFSETQ. In nucleotides, the CDR3 is TGCGCCAGCAGCGTGGACGGGACAAGCTCCTATAATTCACCCCTCCACTTT. Translation: CASSVDGTSSYNSPLHF. The variable domain in full, with the rest retrieved from reference TRBV5-1 and TRBJ1-6, is KAGVTQTPRYLIKTRGQQVTLSCSPISGHRSVSWYQQTPGQGLQFLFEYFSETQRNKGNFPGRFSGRQFSNSRSEMNVSTLELGDSALYLCASSVDGTSSYNSPLHFGNGTRLTVT.

This clonotype was detected ten times or more. The chain couples TRBV28 to TRBJ2-3; maybe TRBD2 (7 bases). CDR1 and CDR2 from the germline V gene are MDHEN and SYDVKM. This CDR3 contains 17 residues. V lost 7 bases and J lost 4, with 24 bases in between. The CDR3: CASITLGGGEGSDTQYF. The DNA for the CDR3 is TGTGCCAGCATCACGCTTGGGGGGGGCGAAGGGTCAGATACGCAGTATTTT. The variable domain in full, completed from reference TRBV28 and TRBJ2-3, reads DVKVTQSSRYLVKRTGEKVFLECVQDMDHENMFWYRQDPGLGLRLIYFSYDVKMKEKGDIPEGYSVSREKKERFSLILESASTNQTSMYLCASITLGGGEGSDTQYFGPGTRLTVL.

This clonotype appeared many times. The V gene is TRBV12-3 or TRBV12-4, the J gene TRBJ1-2; a weak D match, TRBD1 (6 bases). This CDR3 spans 15 amino acids. Between the trimmed V and J ends, which lost 7 bases and 8 bases, there was a span of 23 bases. The CDR3 DNA reads as TGTGCCAGCATGAACAGGGTTGTCCCTATGATGGGCTACACCTTC. Residues: CASMNRVVPMMGYTF.

This clonotype was observed a single time. J is TRBJ1-6 and V is TRBV9; D is ambiguous. Germline loops: CDR1 SGDLS, CDR2 YYNGEE. Deletions cut 2 bases from V and 8 bases from J, with 11 bases between. The CDR3 loop spans 14 amino acids. The DNA of the CDR3 is TGTGCCAGCAGCGTTTGGACGGACGATTCACCCCTCCACTTT. This sequence encodes CASSVWTDDSPLHF.

This clonotype was found many times. The chain recombines TRBV20-1 with TRBJ2-7, with 9 bases aligning to TRBD2. The CDR3 spans 17 residues. Germline values: CDR1 DFQATT, CDR2 SNEGSKA (reference sequence). V gave up 4 bases and J gave up 2 bases; unmatched junction bases: 15. The CDR3 reads CSANAAFLAGVPYEQYF. CDR3 coding DNA: TGCAGTGCTAACGCCGCATTCTTAGCGGGAGTCCCCTACGAGCAGTACTTC.

Only a few counts were recorded for this clonotype. V usage is TRBV18 and J usage is TRBJ2-3; no reliable D call. This CDR3 spans 14 amino acids. Germline V lookup: CDR1 KGHSH, CDR2 LQKENI. Deletions cut 0 bases from V and 3 bases from J, with 7 bases between. CDR3: CASSPPTATDTQYF. In DNA, the CDR3 is TGTGCCAGCTCACCACCCACAGCGACAGATACGCAGTATTTT. Looking up the rest from reference TRBV18 and TRBJ2-3 gives the full variable domain: NAGVMQNPRHLVRRRGQEARLRCSPMKGHSHVYWYRQLPEEGLKFMVYLQKENIIDESGMPKERFSAEFPKEGPSILRIQQVVRGDSAAYFCASSPPTATDTQYFGPGTRLTVL.

This clonotype has more than one count but fewer than ten. The V and J genes are TRBV28 and TRBJ1-4, with 7 bases lining up with TRBD1. The CDR3 runs 15 residues. Trimming took 5 bases from V and 7 from J; bases not matched to a gene: 10. Germline values: CDR1 MDHEN, CDR2 SYDVKM. CDR3 coding DNA: TGTGCCAGCAGTCCGGGGGGAAACAGGGGTGAAAAACTGTTTTTT. Translated, it gives CASSPGGNRGEKLFF.

The rearrangement joins TRBV29-1 to TRBJ1-2, with D uncertain. Germline V gene lookup returns CDR1 SQVTM and CDR2 ANQGSEA. CDR3 length: 14 amino acids. V was pared by 3 bases and J by 2 bases, with 13 bases between. CDR3: CSVDGVGLNYGYTF. Here the CDR3 DNA reads TGCAGCGTTGATGGGGTCGGATTGAACTATGGCTACACCTTC.

This clonotype was detected many times. The chain employs TRBV19 and TRBJ2-5, with 9 bases aligning to TRBD1. The CDR3 is 15 residues long. V gave up 1 base and J gave up 5 bases; unmatched junction bases: 5. The germline V gene encodes CDR1 LNHDA and CDR2 SQIVND (reference sequence). CDR3 in DNA: TGTGCCAGTAGTATAGGACAGGGGGGATTGGAGACCCAGTACTTC. It codes for CASSIGQGGLETQYF. Full variable domain (outside the CDR3, taken from reference TRBV19 and TRBJ2-5): DGGITQSPKYLFRKEGQNVTLSCEQNLNHDAMYWYRQDPGQGLRLIYYSQIVNDFQKGDIAEGYSVSREKKESFPLTVTSAQKNPTAFYLCASSIGQGGLETQYFGPGTRLLVL.

This clonotype was found a few times. The V gene is TRBV7-2, the J gene TRBJ1-1; no clear D. CDR3 length equals 16 residues. V was cut by 5 bases and J by 1 base, with 17 bases left in between. Germline values: CDR1 SGHTA, CDR2 FQGNSA. CDR3 region: CASSHKYTSKNTEAFF. CDR3 nucleotide sequence: TGTGCCAGCAGCCATAAGTACACCAGTAAGAACACTGAAGCTTTCTTT.

There are a few counts of this clonotype. This chain uses TRBV28 with TRBJ2-7; D remains unclear. V dropped 0 bases and J dropped 5 bases, with 8 bases sitting between them. CDR3 size: 13 residues. Germline assignment: CDR1 MDHEN and CDR2 SYDVKM. The CDR3 DNA reads TGTGCCAGCAGTTTATGGTCTCGCCACGAGCAGTACTTC. Its protein product is CASSLWSRHEQYF.

Concerning this clonotype: One end of the junction varies from germline; a read error may be responsible. This chain joins TRBV27 and TRBJ2-5; 9 bases fit TRBD2. From germline, CDR1 is MNHEY and CDR2 SMNVEV (reference sequence). CDR3 length: 16 residues. In nucleotides, the CDR3 is TGTGCCATCAGTGGCATGGCGGGAGGGCCAAAGGAGACCCAGTACTTC. As protein: CAISGMAGGPKETQYF.

V is TRBV6-1 and J is TRBJ2-2; D is possibly TRBD2 (5 bases). Germline values: CDR1 MNHNS, CDR2 SASEGT. CDR3 length: 13 residues. V lost 8 bases to trimming and J lost 3 bases, with 10 bases between them. CDR3 region: CASFRADTGELFF. DNA for the CDR3: TGTGCCAGCTTTCGAGCGGACACCGGGGAGCTGTTTTTT.

In this sample, this clonotype turned up many times. The rearrangement joins TRBV18 to TRBJ1-1; the match to TRBD1 covers 11 bases. Trimming cost V 4 bases and J 2 bases; bases outside gene matches: 3. From germline, CDR1 is KGHSH and CDR2 LQKENI. This CDR3 has 15 residues. CDR3 nucleotides: TGTGCCAGCTCACTAGGACAGGGGGCCAACACTGAAGCTTTCTTT. Its translation: CASSLGQGANTEAFF. The whole variable domain, filled in from reference TRBV18 and TRBJ1-1, reads NAGVMQNPRHLVRRRGQEARLRCSPMKGHSHVYWYRQLPEEGLKFMVYLQKENIIDESGMPKERFSAEFPKEGPSILRIQQVVRGDSAAYFCASSLGQGANTEAFFGQGTRLTVV.

This clonotype was seen ten or more times. This chain joins TRBV28 and TRBJ2-1; D is perhaps TRBD2 (6 bases). Between the trimmed V and J ends, which lost 7 bases and 3 bases, there was a span of 13 bases. Germline CDR1 MDHEN, CDR2 SYDVKM. The CDR3 length is 14 residues. The CDR3 region is CASTGRGYYNEQFF. The DNA of the CDR3 is TGTGCCAGCACGGGGCGGGGATACTACAATGAGCAGTTCTTC.

This clonotype was detected a few times. This chain connects TRBV6-2 or TRBV6-3 to TRBJ2-2, with TRBD1 matching over 9 bases. V was pared by 7 bases and J by 3 bases, with 6 bases of the junction left unmatched. The CDR3 sequence is 15 residues long. Germline-derived CDR1 and CDR2 are MNHEY and SVGEGT. CDR3 sequence (DNA): TGTGCCAGCAACGGACAGGGGCCGGACACCGGGGAGCTGTTTTTT. Protein: CASNGQGPDTGELFF.

This chain connects TRBV3-1 to TRBJ2-7; weak D call: TRBD2 (5 bases). CDR3 size: 15 residues. Trimming took off 0 bases at V and 2 bases at J, with 11 bases between the two ends. Germline V gene data show CDR1 as LGHDT and CDR2 as YNNKEL (reference sequence). CDR3 coding DNA: TGTGCCAGCAGCCAAGAGAGACTACCACCCTACGAGCAGTACTTC. Residues: CASSQERLPPYEQYF.

On this clonotype: A read error may explain this, as a much larger clone is one base away. It is likely a read error, because the conserved phenylalanine at the end of the CDR3 is missing. This chain connects TRBV13 to TRBJ1-5; D remains unclear. Germline V gene sequence: CDR1 PRHDT, CDR2 FYEKMQ (reference sequence). V lost 5 bases to trimming and J lost 3 bases, with 11 bases between them. CDR3 length: 14 residues. The CDR3 region is CASSAGWVNQPQHL. The CDR3 nucleotides read TGTGCCAGCAGCGCAGGTTGGGTCAATCAGCCCCAGCATCTT.

This clonotype was seen a single time. It is likely a read error, because the conserved phenylalanine at the end of the CDR3 is missing. The chain carries TRBV12-3 or TRBV12-4 and TRBJ2-1, with 11 positions matching TRBD2. This CDR3 is built from 16 residues. The V and J ends lost 6 bases and 2 bases, in that order; junction bases with no gene match: 6. The CDR3 sequence: CASSQATSGTYNEQFL. CDR3 nucleotide sequence: TGTGCCAGCAGCCAGGCGACTAGCGGGACCTACAATGAGCAGTTCCTC.

This clonotype was counted many times. This chain uses TRBV30 with TRBJ2-1, with TRBD2 as a possible D gene (5 bases). Trimming took 2 bases from V and 7 from J, leaving 15 bases between them. The CDR3 sequence is 14 residues long. CDR1 and CDR2 (germline): GTSNPN, SVGIG (reference sequence). In DNA, the CDR3 is TGTGCCTGGAGTCTTTGGGCGGGCATTAATGAGCAGTTCTTC. Its translation: CAWSLWAGINEQFF.

This clonotype appeared a few times. The V call is TRBV20-1, the J call TRBJ2-7, with 9 bases matching TRBD1. Per the germline V gene, CDR1 is DFQATT and CDR2 is SNEGSKA (reference sequence). This CDR3 has 14 residues. V was clipped by 6 bases and J by 1 base; unmatched bases: 7. The CDR3 DNA follows: TGCAGTGCCGCGTCCGGGACAGGGTCCTACGAGCAGTACTTC. Amino acid sequence: CSAASGTGSYEQYF.

Comments on this clonotype: A much larger clone differs from this one at a single base, so this may be a read error. The chain recombines TRBV24-1 with TRBJ2-2, with TRBD1 as a possible D gene (6 bases). Germline V gene sequence: CDR1 KGHDR, CDR2 SFDVKD. This CDR3 region has 13 residues. The CDR3 nucleotides read TGTGCCGCCAGTACAGGGTTGATCGGGGAGCTGTTTTTT. It specifies CAASTGLIGELFF.

The sample holds a few counts of this clonotype. The chain couples TRBV20-1 to TRBJ2-1; 12 bases map to TRBD2. The CDR3 runs to 16 residues. V lost 0 bases, J lost 9 bases, and 9 bases stayed unmatched. The germline gives CDR1 DFQATT, CDR2 SNEGSKA (reference sequence). This CDR3 reads CSARDGASGRAGEQFF. The CDR3 DNA sequence: TGCAGTGCTAGAGATGGCGCTAGCGGGAGGGCCGGTGAGCAGTTCTTC.

This clonotype was picked up many times. This chain connects TRBV27 to TRBJ2-1; tentatively, D is TRBD2 (7 bases). The CDR3 consists of 14 residues. Germline-derived CDR1 and CDR2 are MNHEY and SMNVEV (reference sequence). Trimming left V 2 bases short and J 6 bases short, with 11 bases between. The CDR3 DNA reads TGTGCCAGCAGTTTACGGGGGGCTAGCAATGAGCAGTTCTTC. Encoded protein: CASSLRGASNEQFF.

This clonotype was detected many times. This chain joins TRBV27 and TRBJ2-7; no reliable D call. From germline, CDR1 is MNHEY and CDR2 SMNVEV (reference sequence). V dropped 5 bases and J dropped 0 bases, with 14 bases sitting between them. This CDR3 has 15 residues. CDR3 DNA: TGTGCCAGCAGTACTGCCTCGTGGGACTCCTACGAGCAGTACTTC. Amino acids: CASSTASWDSYEQYF.

This clonotype was seen repeatedly, ten times or more. V usage is TRBV27 and J usage is TRBJ1-2, with a tentative D call TRBD1 (6 bases). Trimming left V 5 bases short and J 3 bases short, with 13 bases between. Germline loops: CDR1 MNHEY, CDR2 SMNVEV (reference sequence). The CDR3 length is 14 residues. In nucleotides, the CDR3 is TGTGCCAGCAGTAACCAGGGGTCGCACTATGGCTACACCTTC. This sequence encodes CASSNQGSHYGYTF.

This clonotype was seen many times. V and J are TRBV28 and TRBJ2-2; TRBD1 aligns across 8 bases. The CDR3 totals 17 residues. CDR1 and CDR2 from the germline V gene are MDHEN and SYDVKM. The trim removed 3 bases at V and 0 bases at J, leaving 6 bases unmatched. In DNA, the CDR3 is TGTGCCAGCAGTTTGGAGGGACAGGCCGCGAACACCGGGGAGCTGTTTTTT. Its protein product is CASSLEGQAANTGELFF.